This TCR beta chain originates from a study of blood T cell repertoires in COVID-19 (TCRdb year 2020). Study-wide context: Collaborator samples came from the United States, Italy and Spain and covered acute and convalescent phases of COVID-19. The samples were drawn from the first 160 participants of the ongoing ImmuneRACE study and from more than 1,000 subjects provided by 6 global collaborators. Deeply sampled blood TCRbeta repertoires from subjects exposed to, actively infected with, or recovered from COVID-19 were included in the dataset. HLA class I and class II types, where available, came from metadata supplied by the sample provider rather than from assay-based typing. Sample metadata almost always included a de-identified subject ID, COVID-19 status, age in years and sex. The prospective study material was composed of cDNA or gDNA derived from T cells, B-cell-depleted T cells, or PBMCs. A freely available public database, intended as a resource for researchers studying the immune response to SARS-CoV-2, is where the repertoires were released.

This clone was picked up one time. It has no known antigen specificity. No clone much larger than this one lies a single base away; base qualities are absent. The immunoSEQ Assay, a bias-controlled multiplex PCR, was used to amplify TCRbeta CDR3 regions from genomic DNA. In the source study's methods: The number of nucleated cells in each sample was estimated from the amplification of reference gene primers within the assay. Sequence reads were collapsed and filtered to measure the absolute abundance of every unique TCRbeta CDR3 rearrangement. For each sample, productive Simpson clonality was calculated as the square root of Simpson's diversity index across productive rearrangements. TCRdb carries this immuneACCESS record with in-frame sequences only. Its versions omit some clonotypes, under half of them owing to an unresolved V gene in the studies checked, with the rest unexplained. The V and J calls and clone size were taken over from that table, and D and trimming were inferred from the DNA. The sample profile shows roughly 180,000 clones; roughly 79% of them were found once. The ten top clones hold 11% of the sample.

General findings and caveats noted by the study authors: The quantity of clinical and demographic metadata differed by source and by participant and was supplied without curation.

At one collaborating source in Seattle, patients were enrolled during active infection and were followed longitudinally through the course of disease. Collaborating institutions collected whole blood in K2EDTA tubes following their own protocols. For TCRbeta analysis, collaborator samples were shipped as frozen whole blood, as isolated PBMCs, or as DNA extracted from either sample type. The germline V gene yields SGHAT for CDR1 and FQNNGV for CDR2. The V and J ends are trimmed by 2 bases and 7 bases, leaving 9 bases between them. The CDR3 spans 13 residues, from the cysteine through the phenylalanine. CDR3 DNA only is kept here, 39 bases in frame from base 1.

This TCR came from a woman between 40 and 55 years old with COVID-19, enrolled during active disease. The receptor chain draws on TRBV11-2 and TRBJ2-1; no confident D gene assignment can be made. The material sequenced was peripheral blood. For the CDR3, the sequence is CASSLNANNEQFF. In nucleotide form, the sequence is TGTGCCAGCAGCTTAAACGCGAATAATGAGCAGTTCTTC.